This TCR beta chain came from a study of T-cell reconstitution after alpha-beta-depleted transplantation in children. This clonotype was detected only a few times. Researchers prepared the TCRbeta library using unique molecular identifiers, the study reports. TCRdb re-called the PCR reads through MiXCR, storing one row per CDR3 protein. In the table there are 300,000 to 400,000 distinct CDR3 sequences, approximately 20% of which are singletons. The receptor's source is a male patient aged 10 to 17 who had a stem cell transplant for acute lymphoblastic leukemia, so the T cells may come from the graft donor. This sample comprised PBMCs, mostly from graft donor cells, obtained 180 days after TCRalphabeta/CD19-depleted stem cell transplant.

As DNA, the CDR3 is TGTGCCAGCAGCCAAGATGCCCGAAGGCCCCCCCTACACAATGAGCAGTTCTTC. This encodes CASSQDARRPPLHNEQFF. V gene TRBV14 combines with J gene TRBJ2-1; D is unclear. The CDR3 sequence is 18 residues long. The V and J ends lost 0 bases and 5 bases respectively, with 20 bases between them. Germline loops: CDR1 SGHDN, CDR2 FVKESK. The variable domain in full, completed from reference TRBV14 and TRBJ2-1, reads EAGVTQFPSHSVIEKGQTVTLRCDPISGHDNLYWYRRVMGKEIKFLLHFVKESKQDESGMPNNRFLAERTGGTYSTLKVQPAELEDSGVYFCASSQDARRPPLHNEQFFGPGTRLTVL.